The rows below give T cell receptor beta chains drawn from one sample of a study of blood T cell repertoires in COVID-19. Generated by immunoSEQ multiplex PCR, the TCRdb table keeps only in-frame clones and is missing some. The sample has around 270,000 clones; less than 90% are singletons. Sequencing was performed on peripheral blood. The receptors here all came from a woman between 35 and 50 years old who had recovered from COVID-19. Each CDR3 is given with its conserved first and last residue. D genes are given only for firm matches. Some rows have no size entry. The others give once, few or many, or a class for an expanded clone.

18,TRBV7-9,TRBJ1-1,.,TRBD1,CASSPGQGGVYMNTEAFF,TGTGCCAGCAGCCCGGGACAGGGGGGGGTATACATGAACACTGAAGCTTTCTTT
14,TRBV4-1,TRBJ1-4,.,TRBD1,CASSQGTGKEKLFF,TGCGCCAGCAGCCAGGGGACAGGGAAGGAAAAACTGTTTTTT
16,TRBV18,TRBJ2-2,.,.,CASSPRGGANTGELFF,TGTGCCAGCTCACCAAGGGGGGGCGCGAACACCGGGGAGCTGTTTTTT
12,TRBV6-6,TRBJ1-5,.,.,CASSPGNQPQHF,TGTGCCAGCAGCCCAGGGAATCAGCCCCAGCATTTT
15,TRBV5-1,TRBJ2-5,.,TRBD1,CASKLRTGGMETQYF,TGCGCCAGCAAGCTAAGGACAGGGGGCATGGAGACCCAGTACTTC
11,TRBV30,TRBJ1-1,.,.,CAWSVSPEAFF,TGTGCCTGGAGTGTGAGTCCGGAAGCTTTCTTT
16,TRBV28,TRBJ2-5,.,TRBD1,CASSSPDRVLWETQYF,TGTGCCAGCAGTTCCCCCGACAGGGTTCTGTGGGAGACCCAGTACTTC
14,TRBV7-9,TRBJ2-3,once,.,CASSFVLSTDTQYF,TGTGCCAGCAGCTTTGTTCTGAGCACAGATACGCAGTATTTT
15,TRBV2,TRBJ2-2,.,.,CASSGSSANTGELFF,TGTGCCAGCAGTGGGTCTTCGGCGAACACCGGGGAGCTGTTTTTT
15,TRBV15,TRBJ1-2,few,.,CATSRDRWDIYGYTF,TGTGCCACCAGCAGAGATCGGTGGGACATCTATGGCTACACCTTC
13,TRBV2,TRBJ1-5,.,.,CASTSGLRQPQHF,TGTGCCAGCACGTCGGGTCTGAGGCAGCCCCAGCATTTT
14,TRBV3-1/TRBV3-2,TRBJ1-4,.,.,CASSQVPGIEKLFF,TGTGCCAGCAGCCAAGTTCCAGGTATTGAAAAACTGTTTTTT
16,TRBV5-1,TRBJ1-1,.,.,CASSFPDSGAQTEAFF,TGCGCCAGCAGCTTCCCCGACTCAGGGGCGCAGACTGAAGCTTTCTTT
12,TRBV7-9,TRBJ2-1,.,.,CASEGRINEQFF,TGTGCCAGCGAGGGCAGGATTAATGAGCAGTTCTTC
15,TRBV7-9,TRBJ1-4,.,.,CASSLRDGFNEKLFF,TGTGCCAGCAGCTTGCGGGACGGATTTAATGAAAAACTGTTTTTT
16,TRBV7-9,TRBJ1-2,few,TRBD1,CASSSWPGQGVNGYTF,TGTGCCAGCAGCTCGTGGCCTGGACAGGGAGTAAATGGCTACACCTTC
13,TRBV9,TRBJ1-1,few,.,CASSVRGGTEAFF,TGTGCCAGCAGCGTTCGAGGGGGAACTGAAGCTTTCTTT
13,TRBV5-1,TRBJ2-1,.,.,CASSRTGINEQFF,TGCGCCAGCAGCAGAACAGGGATTAATGAGCAGTTCTTC
13,TRBV28,TRBJ1-5,.,TRBD1,CASIQGTNQPQHF,TGTGCCAGCATACAGGGGACCAATCAGCCCCAGCATTTT
17,TRBV7-6,TRBJ1-3,.,TRBD1,CASSLNQGANSGNTIYF,TGTGCCAGCAGCTTAAACCAGGGGGCGAACTCTGGAAACACCATATATTTT
14,TRBV9,TRBJ1-1,.,.,CASSVTGGNTEAFF,TGTGCCAGCAGCGTAACCGGGGGGAACACTGAAGCTTTCTTT
14,TRBV11-3,TRBJ1-2,once,.,CASSSDPRGLGYTF,TGTGCCAGCAGCTCCGACCCTAGAGGGTTAGGCTACACCTTC